This section outlines one TCR beta chain sequence together with its context. What antigen it recognizes has not been identified. No base qualities exist here, and no much larger clone lies one base off it. In total, roughly 670 healthy bone marrow donors made up the cohort. Cohort members were all nominally healthy when sampled, although unrecorded immune exposures were likely present. The donor was CMV seronegative and was included in the group of several hundred seronegative cohort members. A peripheral blood sample was collected from each donor, and TCR beta sequencing was performed on peripheral blood mononuclear cells. The Qiagen DNeasy Blood Extraction Kit was used to extract genomic DNA from the blood cell samples. This entry comes from a study of cytomegalovirus exposure and HLA in healthy donors (dated by TCRdb to the late 2010s). Study-wide context: An earlier analysis of approximately 640 of the donors reported about 290 Gb of sequence data and more than 90 million unique TCR beta sequences from approximately 180 million T cells. Roughly 300 gigabases of sequencing data and tens of millions of unique TCR sequences were included in an early release covering 550 to 800 HLA-typed donors. The genetic ancestry cluster associated with self-reported Caucasian donors included over 80% of the roughly 360 genotyped donors. The study aimed to test whether signatures of past pathogen exposure could be identified by cataloging public T cell receptors. The T cell repertoires of some 700 subjects were profiled by immunosequencing and related to cytomegalovirus serostatus. A separate validation cohort of about 110 different subjects was used in addition to the approximately 610-subject first cohort. High-throughput TCR immunosequencing, statistical association of individual TCRs with disease status, and machine learning were combined to predict cytomegalovirus infection status. To study patterns of TCR occurrence, a later analysis re-analyzed previously published TCR beta repertoires from around 700 donors and added high-resolution HLA genotyping. The later analysis used no new phenotypic data to find candidate immune exposures, relying instead on TCR beta sequences and their occurrence across donors. To decide whether each TCR beta V gene segment behaved as functional or pseudogenic, an earlier analysis of approximately 620 of the donors relied on high-throughput TCR beta sequencing. Donor age, sex, ethnicity and CMV serostatus were compiled together with the repertoire data. A later genetic analysis used genome-wide SNP genotypes for about 65% of the roughly 670 donors, treating that subset as a discovery cohort. All discovery cohort repertoires had been generated using a single sequencing platform. HLA typing included class I and class II loci at four-digit resolution. Typing coverage varied by locus: roughly 629-640 donors for A, B, C, DRB1 and DQB1; approximately 500 for DQA1; 606 for DPA1; 450 to 480 for DPB1. Several DR-DQ haplotypes were handled as single units for association and clustering because linkage in the cohort was strong. Among approximately 370 genotyped donors of the cohort, an average of roughly 230,000 unique TCR beta nucleotide sequences was sequenced per donor, of which approximately 19% were non-productive. Beyond this particular receptor, the publication reports: A later analysis associated approximately 17,000 TCR beta sequences with specific HLA alleles at a false discovery rate of 0.05. When HLA alleles, especially DR and DQ, strongly co-occurred, attributing TCR associations to individual alleles was difficult. A group of highly shared sequence variants was considered likely to be a technical artifact of the sequencing pipeline. In a later analysis, HLA-associated TCR beta chains showed more clonal expansion and lower generation probabilities than non-associated chains that were equally common. Because some donors lacked HLA typing at each locus, the association tests relied only on the typed subset. Most TCR sequences were observed very rarely across donors, whereas some public TCRs were present in many individuals. In a later analysis, several top co-occurrence clusters were reported to appear linked to parvovirus B19, influenza, CMV and Epstein-Barr virus. According to a later analysis, most CMV-associated TCR beta chains appeared to be HLA-restricted, and the HLA associations seemed to be driven largely by CMV exposure. CMV serostatus was the only immune exposure information available for the cohort. V-gene and J-gene trimming of TCR beta chains was associated with a missense DCLRE1C variant in a later genetic analysis, and the association was replicated in an independent cohort. Only TCR beta chains were sequenced in this cohort, and the absence of alpha or paired-chain data limited detectable features. A few of the identified cytomegalovirus-associated TCR beta chains were confirmed in vitro to be specific for cytomegalovirus antigens. The authors suggested that the approach could potentially be generalized to other disease states and immunological phenotypes. Cytomegalovirus status was reported to be diagnosed by the classifier with high specificity and sensitivity in both the original and validation cohorts. The presence/absence analyses assumed that sequencing depth was roughly uniform across donors, and that assumption may not be true. A further reported finding was that TCR beta sequences accurately predicted the HLA-A and HLA-B alleles for most subjects in the first cohort. In the study, roughly 160 TCR beta chains were listed as associated with cytomegalovirus. Broadly in line with IMGT annotations, most TCR beta V segments showed up in productive rearrangements about 87% or about 30% of the time in an earlier analysis of around 550 of the donors. Linkage disequilibrium might explain the correlated functional status among segregating V segments, but an unknown experimental factor could not be excluded. In a later analysis, the rate of TCR association differed among HLA loci, with DRB1 alleles having the most associated TCRs and HLA-C alleles having the fewest. The earlier analysis of approximately 540 of the donors excluded around 17 rarely observed V segments, including chromosome 9 orphons, because counts were too low. In a later genetic analysis, fewer N-insertions in productive TCRs were reported among donors in an Asian-associated ancestry cluster than the 666-donor mean.

The library was obtained by the immunoSEQ multiplex PCR assay. A mixture of 60 forward primers for TCR Vbeta segments and 13 reverse primers for TCR Jbeta segments was used in the multiplex PCR. Amplification of the CDR3 region of rearranged TCR beta genes was performed with a multiplex PCR assay on genomic DNA. Amplified TCR beta libraries were sequenced as 87-base-pair reads on the Illumina HiSeq System. In the authors' own workflow: Across the 666 repertoires, a later analysis counted 60 million to 90 million unique TCR beta chains, roughly 11 million of which were shared by at least two donors. Raw reads were error-corrected and collapsed into unique sequences with a nearest-neighbor algorithm that merged closely related sequences to remove PCR and sequencing errors. CDR3 sequences were aligned to IMGT reference sequences to assign V, D and J gene segments. For a sequence to be retained, a match of at least six nucleotides was required to both a V gene segment and a J gene segment. A rearrangement was called productive if the CDR3 had no stop codons and remained in frame with V and J, and every other rearrangement was called non-productive. Following IMGT convention, CDR3 was defined as the stretch from the second conserved V-encoded cysteine up to the conserved J-encoded phenylalanine. The earlier analysis of 500 to 650 of the donors excluded any sequence lacking an unambiguous match to a single V gene segment. An earlier analysis of 587 of the donors classified V segments as functional when productive rearrangements were above 56.7% and as segregating when the standard deviation between donors was above 5%. A statistical classification framework was developed to diagnose cytomegalovirus status using the catalog of TCR beta chain sequences. V and J gene assignment, in a later analysis, came from comparing TCR nucleotide sequences with IMGT/GENE-DB human TR gene sequences. A later analysis assigned CDR3 sequences and most-parsimonious VDJ recombination scenarios with the TCRdist pipeline. A later analysis defined each TCR beta chain by its CDR3 amino acid sequence plus V-gene family, and excluded reads lacking a unique V-gene family. To address suspected cross-contamination and a sequencing artifact, a later analysis removed over 500 highly shared, low-generation-probability nucleotide sequences. In a later analysis, a clonal expansion index for each public chain was calculated from normalized within-repertoire ranks of inferred template counts. In a later analysis, generation probabilities were computed with a VDJ recombination model fitted to out-of-frame rearrangements, and the resulting probabilities were checked against IGoR. In a later analysis, hypergeometric tests were used to score TCR-TCR, TCR-HLA and TCR-CMV co-occurrence, with a repertoire-size bias correction applied to TCR pairs. To estimate false discovery rates, a later analysis permuted the HLA or CMV assignments 20 times. A later analysis grouped co-occurring TCRs with DBSCAN, adding TCRdist sequence similarity when clustering within HLA-allele-positive subsets. Co-occurrence clustering excluded repertoires with fewer than 30,000 or more than 120,000 public chains, plus five with anomalous nucleotide sharing. The table was pulled from immuneACCESS by TCRdb, which kept in-frame rearrangements only. Such tables lose some clones; where checked, under half of the loss comes from unresolved V genes, and the rest has no known cause. V and J calls and clone size follow that table, whereas D and trimming were derived from the DNA. The sample profile shows 130,000 to 150,000 clones; more than 75% of them were found once. The ten most abundant clones make up roughly 4.7% of the sample.

This receptor was obtained from a male donor in good health and CMV-seronegative. The sequencing input was PBMCs.

The CDR3 here reads CAISESRSAGANVLTF. The bases read TGTGCCATCAGTGAGTCGCGGTCTGCTGGGGCCAACGTCCTGACTTTC. The rearranged segments are TRBV10-3 and TRBJ2-6, with the D gene uncertain. Between the V and J ends, shortened by 0 bases and 2 bases respectively, the junction contains 8 bases. CDR1 and CDR2 (ENHRY, SYGVKD) derive from the germline V gene. The CDR3 spans 16 residues, from the cysteine through the phenylalanine. Just CDR3 DNA is preserved here, 48 bases in frame from base 1.